These T cell receptor beta chains were read from a single sample in a study of OX40 agonist ivuxolimab in advanced cancers. Using immunoSEQ multiplex PCR, the repertoire was profiled, and TCRdb retains in-frame clones only, with some absent. The sample comprises roughly 67,000 clones, nearly 90% of which are singletons, and approximately 0.3% rests with the top ten. The sequencing used CD4+ or CD8+ T cells sorted from blood, collected in a trial of the OX40 agonist ivuxolimab. The receptor source for this set is an adult with an advanced solid tumor such as melanoma, head and neck, liver or kidney cancer. Both conserved end residues are part of each CDR3. D genes are given only for firm matches. The size entry is marked missing in some rows and otherwise reads once, few, many or a size class.

abundance	j_gene	d_gene	v_gene	CDR3aa	CDR3nt
-	TRBJ1-1	-	TRBV19	CASSFRTAPAEAFF	TGTGCCAGTAGTTTCAGGACTGCCCCTGCTGAAGCTTTCTTT
-	TRBJ1-5	-	TRBV15	CATSRDPQGGSNQPQHF	TGTGCCACCAGCAGAGATCCCCAGGGTGGGAGCAATCAGCCCCAGCATTTT
-	TRBJ2-1	TRBD2	TRBV7-9	CASQPLAGAVNEQFF	TGTGCCAGCCAACCTCTAGCGGGTGCCGTCAATGAGCAGTTCTTC
-	TRBJ1-1	TRBD1	TRBV6-1	CASSQNQGGSTFF	TGTGCCAGCAGCCAAAATCAGGGGGGATCTACTTTCTTT
-	TRBJ2-3	-	TRBV6-5	CASSPSGLGTDTQYF	TGTGCCAGCAGTCCCTCGGGACTCGGCACAGATACGCAGTATTTT
-	TRBJ2-7	-	TRBV5-4	CASSRSGSSYEQYF	TGTGCCAGCAGCCGTTCCGGGTCCTCCTACGAGCAGTACTTC
-	TRBJ2-7	-	TRBV7-9	CAHGDNYEQYF	TGTGCCCATGGGGACAACTACGAGCAGTACTTC
-	TRBJ1-6	TRBD1	TRBV18	CASSPGGQGGSPLHF	TGTGCCAGCTCACCAGGGGGACAGGGTGGTTCACCCCTCCACTTT
-	TRBJ2-1	-	TRBV27	CASTLRVDYNEQFF	TGTGCCAGCACTCTTCGGGTGGACTACAATGAGCAGTTCTTC
-	TRBJ2-3	-	TRBV12-5	CASGLVPRSYTQYF	TGTGCTAGTGGTTTGGTACCTCGCTCATATACGCAGTATTTT
once	TRBJ1-1	TRBD1	TRBV6-5	CASSYGNRGGTEAFF	TGTGCCAGCAGTTATGGTAACAGGGGGGGAACTGAAGCTTTCTTT
-	TRBJ2-3	-	TRBV2	CASSAVGTDTQYF	TGTGCCAGCAGCGCGGTCGGCACAGATACGCAGTATTTT
-	TRBJ2-7	TRBD1	TRBV7-9	CASSATTGYEQYF	TGTGCCAGCAGCGCAACGACAGGGTACGAGCAGTACTTC
once	TRBJ1-2	-	TRBV2	CASSELDSEVYGYTF	TGTGCCAGCAGTGAATTGGACTCAGAGGTCTATGGCTACACCTTC
few	TRBJ2-5	TRBD2	TRBV16	CASSQSTSGGQETQYF	TGTGCCAGCAGCCAATCCACTAGCGGGGGCCAAGAGACCCAGTACTTC
-	TRBJ1-1	-	TRBV7-2	CASSLAGMRTEAFF	TGTGCCAGCAGCTTAGCAGGGATGAGGACTGAAGCTTTCTTT
-	TRBJ2-7	TRBD2	TRBV15	CATSRALAGALGEQYF	TGTGCCACCAGCAGAGCACTAGCGGGAGCTCTCGGGGAGCAGTACTTC
-	TRBJ2-7	TRBD1	TRBV7-3	CASSLLGQGVYEQYF	TGTGCCAGCAGCTTGCTCGGACAGGGGGTCTACGAGCAGTACTTC
-	TRBJ2-7	-	TRBV18	CASSPIGTVVYEQYF	TGTGCCAGCTCACCGATTGGGACTGTTGTCTACGAGCAGTACTTC
-	TRBJ2-5	TRBD2	TRBV18	CASSPGLAGQETQYF	TGTGCCAGCTCACCAGGCCTAGCGGGACAAGAGACCCAGTACTTC
-	TRBJ1-5	-	TRBV7-2	CASSLASEVGWENQPQHF	TGTGCCAGCAGCTTAGCGTCAGAGGTAGGGTGGGAAAATCAGCCCCAGCATTTT
-	TRBJ2-1	TRBD1	TRBV5-1	CASSLPTGGSYNEQFF	TGCGCCAGCAGCTTGCCGACAGGGGGCTCCTACAATGAGCAGTTCTTC
-	TRBJ1-1	-	TRBV6-1	CASSETRLNTEAFF	TGTGCCAGCAGCGAGACTCGTTTGAACACTGAAGCTTTCTTT
-	TRBJ2-1	-	TRBV19	CASSIVGPGEQFF	TGTGCCAGTAGTATCGTAGGGCCTGGGGAGCAGTTCTTC
few	TRBJ1-3	-	TRBV12-5	CASGFQGRNTIYF	TGTGCTAGTGGTTTTCAGGGGAGAAACACCATATATTTT
-	TRBJ2-1	TRBD2	TRBV5-1	CASSTGTSGSYNEQFF	TGCGCCAGCAGCACCGGGACTAGCGGATCCTACAATGAGCAGTTCTTC
-	TRBJ2-3	-	TRBV9	CASSVEGDTQYF	TGTGCCAGCAGCGTAGAGGGAGATACGCAGTATTTT
-	TRBJ2-3	-	TRBV28	CASSPMGLTDTQYF	TGTGCCAGCAGTCCAATGGGACTGACAGATACGCAGTATTTT
once	TRBJ1-3	-	TRBV5-1	CASSPSPTSGNTIYF	TGCGCCAGCAGCCCATCCCCCACCTCTGGAAACACCATATATTTT
-	TRBJ1-1	-	TRBV14	CASSQGGRTEAFF	TGTGCCAGCAGCCAAGGGGGCCGGACTGAAGCTTTCTTT
-	TRBJ2-7	-	TRBV10-3	CATGTPPTTYEQYF	TGTGCCACCGGGACACCTCCCACCACCTACGAGCAGTACTTC
-	TRBJ1-3	TRBD1	TRBV6-6	CASGTGQSSGNTIYF	TGTGCCAGCGGAACGGGACAGTCCTCTGGAAACACCATATATTTT
-	TRBJ2-7	-	TRBV18	CASSPNSARDEQYF	TGTGCCAGCTCACCAAACTCAGCCCGGGACGAGCAGTACTTC
-	TRBJ1-6	TRBD1	TRBV18	CASSPPGTGGFGNSPLHF	TGTGCCAGCTCACCACCCGGGACAGGGGGTTTTGGCAATTCACCCCTCCACTTT
-	TRBJ2-1	-	TRBV7-2	CASSSSGGSYNEQFF	TGTGCCAGCAGCTCTAGTGGGGGCTCCTACAATGAGCAGTTCTTC
-	TRBJ1-3	-	TRBV21-1	CASSKNRRHLSGNTIYF	TGTGCCAGCAGCAAAAACAGGAGACACCTCTCTGGAAACACCATATATTTT
-	TRBJ2-7	-	TRBV2	CASSEGPLLNYEQYF	TGTGCCAGCAGTGAGGGGCCTTTACTAAACTACGAGCAGTACTTC
-	TRBJ2-5	TRBD2	TRBV5-4	CASSSPGLGIWTQYF	TGTGCCAGCAGCAGTCCGGGACTAGGTATCTGGACCCAGTACTTC
-	TRBJ2-5	TRBD1	TRBV7-9	CASSSGQGWRETQYF	TGTGCCAGCAGCTCCGGACAGGGGTGGAGGGAGACCCAGTACTTC
-	TRBJ1-1	TRBD1	TRBV2	CASSGDRNTEAFF	TGTGCCAGCAGCGGGGACAGGAACACTGAAGCTTTCTTT
-	TRBJ2-2	-	TRBV27	CASSLSLGAITGELFF	TGTGCCAGCAGTTTATCACTGGGGGCCATCACCGGGGAGCTGTTTTTT
-	TRBJ1-1	-	TRBV18	CASSPARITEAFF	TGTGCCAGCTCACCAGCCAGGATAACTGAAGCTTTCTTT
-	TRBJ2-5	-	TRBV6-6	CASRATPTAAQYF	TGTGCCAGCAGGGCTACACCTACTGCGGCCCAGTACTTC
-	TRBJ1-4	-	TRBV25-1	CASSEIQRSGEKLFF	TGTGCCAGCAGTGAAATACAGAGGTCGGGTGAAAAACTGTTTTTT
-	TRBJ2-4	TRBD2	TRBV27	CASSLKRESIQYF	TGTGCCAGCAGTTTGAAGCGGGAGTCCATTCAGTACTTC
-	TRBJ2-5	-	TRBV11-1	CASSLQGTGTQYF	TGTGCCAGCAGCTTACAGGGGACGGGGACCCAGTACTTC
-	TRBJ2-2	-	TRBV28	CASTLSTGGGTGELFF	TGTGCCAGCACCCTCTCAACTGGAGGAGGCACCGGGGAGCTGTTTTTT
-	TRBJ2-1	-	TRBV6-4	CASTLGQQFF	TGTGCCAGCACCCTAGGTCAGCAGTTCTTC
-	TRBJ1-1	-	TRBV28	CASSLQSGRQAFF	TGTGCCAGCAGTTTACAGAGCGGTCGCCAAGCTTTCTTT
-	TRBJ1-1	-	TRBV7-2	CASSAAHTNTEAFF	TGTGCCAGCAGCGCAGCCCACACGAACACTGAAGCTTTCTTT
-	TRBJ1-2	TRBD1	TRBV6-5	CASSRDRLDYGYTF	TGTGCCAGCAGTAGGGACAGACTGGACTATGGCTACACCTTC
-	TRBJ2-7	-	TRBV4-1	CASSQWGWGGEQYF	TGCGCCAGCAGCCAATGGGGCTGGGGCGGCGAGCAGTACTTC
-	TRBJ2-1	TRBD2	TRBV7-9	CASSGGLAVNEQFF	TGTGCCAGCAGCGGGGGACTAGCTGTAAATGAGCAGTTCTTC
-	TRBJ2-1	TRBD2	TRBV16	CASSQFSGAVHNEQFF	TGTGCCAGCAGCCAATTTAGCGGGGCAGTACACAATGAGCAGTTCTTC
-	TRBJ2-1	TRBD2	TRBV19	CASSILLTSGNEQFF	TGTGCCAGTAGTATACTACTGACTAGCGGAAATGAGCAGTTCTTC
once	TRBJ2-3	TRBD2	TRBV10-3	CAISDQAGGPDTQYF	TGTGCCATCAGCGACCAGGCGGGAGGGCCAGATACGCAGTATTTT
-	TRBJ1-1	-	TRBV9	CASSVASIADSEAFF	TGTGCCAGCAGCGTAGCTTCCATTGCCGACTCAGAAGCTTTCTTT
-	TRBJ2-7	-	TRBV7-9	CASSTIGTAEEQYF	TGTGCCAGCAGCACCATTGGGACCGCAGAAGAGCAGTACTTC
-	TRBJ1-1	-	TRBV4-3	CASSQVGFGGNTEAFF	TGCGCCAGCAGCCAAGTAGGTTTCGGCGGGAACACTGAAGCTTTCTTT